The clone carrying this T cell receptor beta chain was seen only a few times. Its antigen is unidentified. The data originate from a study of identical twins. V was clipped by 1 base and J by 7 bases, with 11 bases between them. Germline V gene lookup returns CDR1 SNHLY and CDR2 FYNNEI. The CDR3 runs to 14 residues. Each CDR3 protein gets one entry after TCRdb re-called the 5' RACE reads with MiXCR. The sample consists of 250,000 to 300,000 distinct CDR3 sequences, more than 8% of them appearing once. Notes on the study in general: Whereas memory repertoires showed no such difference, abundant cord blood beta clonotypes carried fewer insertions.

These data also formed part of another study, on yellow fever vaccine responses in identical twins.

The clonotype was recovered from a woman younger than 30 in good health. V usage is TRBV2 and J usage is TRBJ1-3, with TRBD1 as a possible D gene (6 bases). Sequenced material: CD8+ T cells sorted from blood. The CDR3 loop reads CASSEGTVQNTIYF. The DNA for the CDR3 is TGTGCCAGCAGTGAAGGGACAGTCCAGAACACCATATATTTT.